Here is one T cell receptor (beta chain) with its context. The data belong to a study of blood T cell repertoires in COVID-19. The wider study: Whether acute or convalescent, the COVID-19 samples came from the United States, Italy and Spain.

Trimming took off 0 bases at V and 2 bases at J, with 7 bases between the two ends. Germline assignment: CDR1 LGHDT and CDR2 YNNKEL (reference sequence). The CDR3 runs to 14 residues. Authors' processing steps: Reference gene primers were amplified, and this amplification served to estimate nucleated cell counts. Assay: immunoSEQ multiplex PCR; the TCRdb copy retains only in-frame clones and omits some. The D gene and trimming were derived from the DNA, and the V and J assignments and clone size from that table. The repertoire holds hundreds of thousands of clones, with 83% as singletons. This sequence originates from a woman between 45 and 60 years old who had been exposed to COVID-19. The sequenced sample was PBMCs or T cells enriched from blood (not recorded which). This chain connects TRBV3-1 (or the pseudogene TRBV3-2) to TRBJ1-2; D is undetermined. The CDR3 nucleotides are TGTGCCAGCAGCCAAGAGGGGAGAAACTATGGCTACACCTTC. Its protein is CASSQEGRNYGYTF.